These T cell receptor beta chains were read from a single sample in a study of cytomegalovirus exposure and HLA in healthy donors. Clones were sequenced by immunoSEQ multiplex PCR, and TCRdb holds only the in-frame ones, with some missing. The table records 150,000 to 200,000 clones, approximately 82% of them present only once. Sequenced: PBMCs. These receptors were taken from a woman between 18 and 29 years old in good health and CMV-seropositive. Both conserved end residues are part of each CDR3. D genes are given only for firm matches. Clone sizes are given selectively: once, few, many, or a class where the clone is expanded.

d_call,clone_size,v_call,j_call,cdr3_nt,cdr3_aa
-,-,TRBV6-5,TRBJ1-2,TGTGCCAGCACCGTTCTCGGGGGTTATGGCTACACCTTC,CASTVLGGYGYTF
-,few,TRBV6-1,TRBJ1-1,TGTGCCAGCAGTGAAGTAGGGGGGGCGATCGCTGAAGCTTTCTTT,CASSEVGGAIAEAFF
-,-,TRBV5-1,TRBJ1-3,TGCGCCAGCAGAAGGAACGGGGACTCTGGAAACACCATATATTTT,CASRRNGDSGNTIYF
-,-,TRBV5-1,TRBJ2-2,TGCGCCAGCAGGTCCGGACTACAAAACACCGGGGAGCTGTTTTTT,CASRSGLQNTGELFF
-,-,TRBV9,TRBJ1-2,TGTGCCAGCAGCGAAACTGGACAGCATAACTATGGCTACACCTTC,CASSETGQHNYGYTF
-,-,TRBV18,TRBJ1-2,TGTGCCAGCTCACCATCCATGGAGATAGACTATGGCTACACCTTC,CASSPSMEIDYGYTF
TRBD1,-,TRBV2,TRBJ1-3,TGTGCCAGCAGAGTCGACAGGGGATCCGGAAACACCATATATTTT,CASRVDRGSGNTIYF
TRBD1,few,TRBV5-1,TRBJ1-2,TGCGCCAGCAGCTTGGACAACCCAGACAGGGATGGCTACACCTTC,CASSLDNPDRDGYTF
TRBD2,-,TRBV7-3,TRBJ2-3,TGTGCCAGCAGCTCCGGACTAGCGGGGGGGGTAGATACGCAGTATTTT,CASSSGLAGGVDTQYF
-,-,TRBV28,TRBJ1-3,TGTGCCAGCAGCCGAGGGGGTACTGGAAACACCATATATTTT,CASSRGGTGNTIYF
-,-,TRBV5-6,TRBJ2-1,TGTGCCAGCAGCCGGGTCCACAATGAGCAGTTCTTC,CASSRVHNEQFF
TRBD1,-,TRBV7-6,TRBJ2-5,TGTGCCAGCAGCACACAGGGGGTATTGGAGACCCAGTACTTC,CASSTQGVLETQYF
-,-,TRBV19,TRBJ2-2,TGTGCCAGTAGTATACAGGGCCGGTTCGGGGAGCTGTTTTTT,CASSIQGRFGELFF
-,-,TRBV28,TRBJ1-5,TGTGCCAGCAGTTTAAGAGTTAGCAATCAGCCCCAGCATTTT,CASSLRVSNQPQHF
-,-,TRBV28,TRBJ2-5,TGTGCCAGCAGTTCCGGACAGTTCCAAGAGACCCAGTACTTC,CASSSGQFQETQYF
TRBD2,-,TRBV4-1,TRBJ2-1,TGCGCCAGCAGCGTTGGAAGCGGGGCACCTAATGAGCAGTTCTTC,CASSVGSGAPNEQFF
-,-,TRBV6-6,TRBJ1-1,TGTGCCAGCAGTTACGGGGGCCTCCTAACACCTGAAGCTTTCTTT,CASSYGGLLTPEAFF
-,-,TRBV28,TRBJ2-5,TGTGCCAGCAGTTTGACTAGTGAACAACAAGAGACCCAGTACTTC,CASSLTSEQQETQYF
-,-,TRBV5-6,TRBJ2-2,TGTGCCAGCAGCTTGTATGGGGAGCTGTTTTTT,CASSLYGELFF
TRBD2,-,TRBV27,TRBJ2-2,TGTGCCAGCACTAGCGGGGGGAGAACCGGGGAGCTGTTTTTT,CASTSGGRTGELFF
-,-,TRBV5-1,TRBJ2-7,TGCGCCAGCAGCGGCGGGACAGCCTCCTACGAGCAGTACTTC,CASSGGTASYEQYF
TRBD1,few,TRBV12-5,TRBJ1-4,TGTGCTAGTGGCCCGGGACAGTCCGGGAGAGTTGAAAAACTGTTTTTT,CASGPGQSGRVEKLFF
-,few,TRBV7-2,TRBJ1-6,TGTGCCAGCAGCTTAGTCCCAGGGAATTCACCCCTCCACTTT,CASSLVPGNSPLHF
TRBD2,-,TRBV28,TRBJ2-2,TGCGCCAGCAGTTTTCTGATTCTTGGGAGGGACACCGGGGAGCTGTTTTTT,CASSFLILGRDTGELFF
-,-,TRBV27,TRBJ2-2,TGTGCCAGCAGTTTATGGCAGGCGAACACCGGGGAGCTGTTTTTT,CASSLWQANTGELFF
TRBD1,-,TRBV29-1,TRBJ2-3,TGCAGCGAGGACAGGGGCAAAGATACGCAGTATTTT,CSEDRGKDTQYF
-,few,TRBV4-3,TRBJ1-1,TGCGCCAGCAGCCAAGATAGGGGGGGGGCTGAAGCTTTCTTT,CASSQDRGGAEAFF
TRBD1,-,TRBV19,TRBJ1-2,TGTGCCAGTAGCCTGGGACAGGGGGCGGGATATGGCTACACCTTC,CASSLGQGAGYGYTF
TRBD2,-,TRBV30,TRBJ2-2,TGTGCCGGGATTCTAGCGGGGGGGCACCCTGGGGAGCTGTTTTTT,CAGILAGGHPGELFF
-,-,TRBV7-3,TRBJ2-2,TGTGCCAGCAGCTCCCGGGATTCCGGGGAGCTGTTTTTT,CASSSRDSGELFF
-,-,TRBV5-5,TRBJ1-2,TGTGCCAGCAGCTTGCAGGGGTATAGCTATGGCTACACCTTC,CASSLQGYSYGYTF
-,-,TRBV5-1,TRBJ1-2,TGCGCCAGCAGCTCTGGAGTGACAGCTAACTATGGCTACACCTTC,CASSSGVTANYGYTF
TRBD2,-,TRBV6-4,TRBJ2-3,TGTGCCAGCAGTCCAGGGGGACTAGCTTCAGATACGCAGTATTTT,CASSPGGLASDTQYF
TRBD1,-,TRBV28,TRBJ1-5,TGTGCCAGCAGCCTGGGACAGGGGTATCGTCAGCCCCAGCATTTT,CASSLGQGYRQPQHF
-,once,TRBV28,TRBJ1-5,TGTGCCAGCATGGCCCCCAATCAGCCCCAGCATTTT,CASMAPNQPQHF
-,-,TRBV4-1,TRBJ2-5,TGCGCCAGCAGCCAAGGGTCAGACACAAGAGTTGGGACCCAGTACTTC,CASSQGSDTRVGTQYF
TRBD1,-,TRBV5-4,TRBJ2-7,TGTGCCAGCAGCTCTCTCCGGGACAGGATCTACGAGCAGTACTTC,CASSSLRDRIYEQYF
-,-,TRBV2,TRBJ1-5,TGTGCCAGCAGTGACGGGGGGCTGAGTCAGCCCCAGCATTTT,CASSDGGLSQPQHF
-,-,TRBV5-1,TRBJ1-1,TGCGCCAGCAGCTTTCGGGGTGGAGGGGCTGAAGCTTTCTTT,CASSFRGGGAEAFF
TRBD1,once,TRBV6-6,TRBJ1-2,TGTGCCAGCAGTTACTCGATGCAGCCAGGGGGCGATGGCTACACCTTC,CASSYSMQPGGDGYTF
-,-,TRBV7-2,TRBJ2-2,TGTGCCAGCAGCCTAGTGAGCGACACCGGGGAGCTGTTTTTT,CASSLVSDTGELFF
-,-,TRBV27,TRBJ2-5,TGTGCCAGCAGTTTAGAGGTCGGCACCCTTCAAGAGACCCAGTACTTC,CASSLEVGTLQETQYF
TRBD1,-,TRBV4-1,TRBJ2-1,TGCGCCAGCAGCCATCCCCCCGGGACAGGGGACTGGACCGGAGTCGATGAGCAGTTCTTC,CASSHPPGTGDWTGVDEQFF
TRBD1,-,TRBV5-5,TRBJ1-2,TGTGCCAGCAGCTGGGCTGGACAGGGGCTAGCTAACTATGGCTACACCTTC,CASSWAGQGLANYGYTF
TRBD1,-,TRBV27,TRBJ2-5,TGTGCCAGCAGACCAGGGGGTCCAGAGACCCAGTACTTC,CASRPGGPETQYF
-,-,TRBV19,TRBJ1-2,TGTGCCACCAATTGGGGGGATGGCTACACCTTC,CATNWGDGYTF
TRBD2,-,TRBV5-6,TRBJ2-7,TGTGCCAGTATGGAGAAGGTAGCGGGGGACCCCTACGAGCAGTACTTC,CASMEKVAGDPYEQYF
-,-,TRBV6-6,TRBJ1-6,TGTGCCAGCAAGACGGGACACGGGAATTCACCCCTCCACTTT,CASKTGHGNSPLHF
TRBD1,-,TRBV18,TRBJ1-1,TGTGCCAGCTCCCCCGGGACAGGGAACACTGAAGCTTTCTTT,CASSPGTGNTEAFF
-,-,TRBV2,TRBJ2-1,TGTGCCAGAGGGGGGAGGGACAATGAGCAGTTCTTC,CARGGRDNEQFF